Included here is one T cell receptor (beta chain) sequence, with context. No antigen is known for it. TCRdb keeps only in-frame clones here, not all; method: immunoSEQ multiplex PCR. Among 110,000 to 150,000 clones listed, about 91% were seen once. These data originate in a study of T cell responses to AZD1222 COVID-19 vaccine. Findings and limits, study-wide: In the spike-specific TCR repertoire, nearly half reportedly target unmutated variant regions. Receipt of two AZD1222 doses was followed by a rise in Spike-specific TCR breadth and depth.

Sample: peripheral blood, taken on day 0 of AZD1222 vaccination. This sequence originates from an adult in good health.

CDR3 coding DNA: TGCGCCAGCAGCCTCGACTTAAACTCTGGAAACACCATATATTTT. Translation: CASSLDLNSGNTIYF. The chain recombines TRBV5-1 with TRBJ1-3; D is uncertain. The CDR3 has 15 amino acids. The V end lost 4 bases, the J end lost 0 bases, and 11 bases lay between the germline ends. CDR1 and CDR2 (germline): SGHRS, YFSETQ.